This T cell receptor beta chain was sequenced during a study of control samples from healthy donors and cancer patients. This clone came up once. This CDR3 spans 15 amino acids. J lost 1 base, V lost 5 bases, and 3 bases had no gene match. Germline values: CDR1 SGHAT, CDR2 FQNNGV. Repertoires were generated with immunoSEQ multiplex PCR, while TCRdb's copy carries only in-frame clones and drops some. The sample carries 110,000 or so clones, roughly four fifths recorded once. This clonotype was obtained from a man between 18 and 29 years old in good health. The sample consisted of blood. This chain connects TRBV11-2 to TRBJ2-1; TRBD1 matches 9 bases. The CDR3 DNA reads as TGTGCCAGCAGCCTTGGACAGGGGTCCTACAATGAGCAGTTCTTC. It is translated as CASSLGQGSYNEQFF. Drawing the rest from reference TRBV11-2 and TRBJ2-1, the complete variable domain is EAGVAQSPRYKIIEKRQSVAFWCNPISGHATLYWYQQILGQGPKLLIQFQNNGVVDDSQLPKDRFSAERLKGVDSTLKIQPAKLEDSAVYLCASSLGQGSYNEQFFGPGTRLTVL.